These 6 T cell receptor beta chains came from one sample sequenced in a study of blood T cell repertoires in COVID-19 (dated by TCRdb to the early 2020s). Libraries were constructed by the immunoSEQ multiplex PCR assay. Drawn from immuneACCESS, this table holds only the in-frame rearrangements with V and J called that TCRdb kept. Clones are partly lost; checked studies trace under half to an unresolved V gene and leave the rest unexplained. The sample yields approximately 140,000 clones; 87% were counted once. In total, the top ten clones hold about 4.2% of the sample. Sequenced input: peripheral blood. All receptors derive from a woman in her fifties or sixties with active or convalescent COVID-19.

J is TRBJ2-5 and V is TRBV3-1 (or the pseudogene TRBV3-2); 9 bases are shared with TRBD2. V shed 0 bases and J 0 bases; nucleotides not matched to a gene: 5. CDR1 LGHDT and CDR2 YNNKEL come from the germline V gene (reference sequence). The CDR3 has 17 amino acids. This chain's CDR3 is CASSQDSAGGYQETQYF. CDR3 in DNA: TGTGCCAGCAGCCAAGATTCGGCGGGGGGGTACCAAGAGACCCAGTACTTC.

This rearrangement joins TRBV4-3 to TRBJ1-1; 7 nucleotides agree with TRBD1. J lost 11 bases, V lost 1 base, and 10 bases had no gene match. CDR3 size: 14 residues. Germline CDR1 and CDR2: LGHNA and YSLEER. CDR3 coding DNA: TGCGCCAGCAGCCAAGTTCTGGACAGGTCGTACGCTTTCTTT. Protein: CASSQVLDRSYAFF.

V and J are TRBV18 and TRBJ1-1; 11 bases match TRBD1. The CDR3 has 16 amino acids. The V gene end was trimmed by 5 bases and the J gene end by 0 bases; junction bases not matched to a gene: 5. Germline-derived CDR1 and CDR2 are KGHSH and LQKENI. In DNA, the CDR3 is TGTGCCAGCTCATTGGGGACAGGGGGGATGAACACTGAAGCTTTCTTT. Amino acid sequence: CASSLGTGGMNTEAFF.

The chain couples TRBV5-4 to TRBJ2-1; 10 nucleotides align to TRBD2. Germline assignment: CDR1 SGHNT and CDR2 YYREEE (reference sequence). The CDR3 covers 17 residues. V was clipped by 0 bases and J by 8 bases; unmatched bases: 11. The DNA for the CDR3 is TGTGCCAGCAGCTTGGGATCTCTAGCGGGGGAAATCGATGAGCAGTTCTTC. Residues: CASSLGSLAGEIDEQFF.

This clone was picked up a small number of times. The rearrangement links TRBV2 to TRBJ1-5; no clear D. The ends were cut back, 3 bases at V and 0 bases at J, with 12 bases in the middle. Germline-derived CDR1 and CDR2 are SNHLY and FYNNEI. The CDR3 has 16 amino acids. The CDR3 bases are TGTGCCAGCAGTGAGTCTCCCCGTTCTAGCAATCAGCCCCAGCATTTT. Amino acids: CASSESPRSSNQPQHF.

The chain recombines TRBV7-3 with TRBJ1-1; a possible D gene is TRBD1 (5 bases). This CDR3 contains 14 residues. Trimming cost V 2 bases and J 5 bases, with 12 bases left between them. Germline assignment: CDR1 SGHTA and CDR2 FQGTGA. The CDR3, as DNA: TGTGCCAGCAGCTTAGCGGGGGAGGGGACTGAAGCTTTCTTT. It yields the protein CASSLAGEGTEAFF.